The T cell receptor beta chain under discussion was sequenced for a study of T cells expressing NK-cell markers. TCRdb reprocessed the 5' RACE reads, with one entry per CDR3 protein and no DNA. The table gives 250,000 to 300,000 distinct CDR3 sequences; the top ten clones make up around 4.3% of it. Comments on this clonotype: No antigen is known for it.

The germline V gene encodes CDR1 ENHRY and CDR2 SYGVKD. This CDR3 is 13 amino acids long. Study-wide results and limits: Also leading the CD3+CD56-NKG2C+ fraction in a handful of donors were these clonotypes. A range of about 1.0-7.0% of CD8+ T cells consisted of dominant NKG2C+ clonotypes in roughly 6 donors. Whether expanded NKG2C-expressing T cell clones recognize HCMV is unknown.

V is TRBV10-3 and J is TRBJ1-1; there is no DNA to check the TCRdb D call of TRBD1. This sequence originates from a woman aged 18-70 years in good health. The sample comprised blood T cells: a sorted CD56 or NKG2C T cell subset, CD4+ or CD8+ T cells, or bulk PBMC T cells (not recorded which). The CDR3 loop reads CAISEWGGTEAFF.